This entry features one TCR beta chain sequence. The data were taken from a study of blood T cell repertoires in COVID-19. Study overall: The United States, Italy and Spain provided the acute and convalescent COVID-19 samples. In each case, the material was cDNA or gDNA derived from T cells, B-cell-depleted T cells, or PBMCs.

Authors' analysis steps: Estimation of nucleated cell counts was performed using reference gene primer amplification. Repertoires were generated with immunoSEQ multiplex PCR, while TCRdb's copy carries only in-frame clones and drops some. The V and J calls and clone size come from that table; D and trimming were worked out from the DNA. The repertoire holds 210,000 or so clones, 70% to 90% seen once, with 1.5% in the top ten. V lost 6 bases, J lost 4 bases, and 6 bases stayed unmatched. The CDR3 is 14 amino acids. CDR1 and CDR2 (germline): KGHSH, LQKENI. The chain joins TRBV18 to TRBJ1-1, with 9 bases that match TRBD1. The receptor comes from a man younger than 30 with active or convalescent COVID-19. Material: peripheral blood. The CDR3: CASSSGQGRTEAFF. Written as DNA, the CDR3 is TGTGCCAGCTCCTCGGGACAGGGCCGCACTGAAGCTTTCTTT.